This T cell receptor (beta chain) came from a study of blood T cell repertoires in COVID-19. Across the study: The United States, Italy and Spain supplied acute and convalescent COVID-19 samples. PBMCs, B-cell-depleted T cells, or T cells were the source of the cDNA or gDNA that made up the material.

V was pared by 1 base and J by 1 base, with 11 bases between. Per the germline V gene, CDR1 is SGHRS and CDR2 is YFSETQ. This CDR3 region has 15 residues. Authors' analysis steps: Scientists estimated how many nucleated cells there were by amplifying reference gene primers. The data were produced by immunoSEQ multiplex PCR, yet TCRdb's version contains in-frame clones alone and is incomplete. V, J and clone size reflect that table, while D and trimming were determined from the DNA. Of about 200,000 clones in the sample, more than 70% were seen once. The genes are TRBV5-1 and TRBJ2-5; D unresolved. This TCR derives from a young man with active or convalescent COVID-19. Sequenced sample: peripheral blood. CDR3 residues: CASSLMAAGQETQYF. For the CDR3, the DNA is TGCGCCAGCAGCTTGATGGCTGCTGGCCAAGAGACCCAGTACTTC.